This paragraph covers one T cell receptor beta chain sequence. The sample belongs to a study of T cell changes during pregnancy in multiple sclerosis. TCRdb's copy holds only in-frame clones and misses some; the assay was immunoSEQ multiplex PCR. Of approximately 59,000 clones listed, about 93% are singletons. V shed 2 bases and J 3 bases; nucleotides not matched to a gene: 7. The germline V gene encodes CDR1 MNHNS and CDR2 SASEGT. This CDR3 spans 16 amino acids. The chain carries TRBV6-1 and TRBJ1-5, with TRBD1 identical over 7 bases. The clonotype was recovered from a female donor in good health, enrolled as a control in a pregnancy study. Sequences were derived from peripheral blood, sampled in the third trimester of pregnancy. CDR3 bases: TGTGCCAGCAGTGAATACCCGGGACAGTACAATCAGCCCCAGCATTTT. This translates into CASSEYPGQYNQPQHF.